The following is a TCR beta chain sequence with its context. As yet, its antigen is unknown. The data originate from a study of blood T cells in healthy people across ages. Points from the study as a whole: With donor CMV status unknown, expanded clonotype changes were possibly confounded.

Using a J-beta primer mix together with a sample-barcoded 5' primer, a second PCR was run for about 6 to 11 cycles. One entry per CDR3 protein results from TCRdb running MiXCR on the 5' RACE reads. The profile covers hundreds of thousands of distinct CDR3 sequences, with 25% appearing a single time and roughly 9% taken by the ten largest. This CDR3 comprises 15 residues. Germline assignment: CDR1 DFQATT and CDR2 SNEGSKA (reference sequence). The same specimen was also included in a second study, on T cells of mothers and their children. That study adds: Addition of sample barcodes and 2-4 random nucleotides occurred through the M1S primer of the second PCR. Each child gave about 3 million TCR beta CDR3 reads (each mother, over 9 million). Within related and unrelated pairs, thymic selection shapes TCR recombination output in a similar way.

This clonotype was sampled from a boy aged 10-17 years in good health. The chain carries TRBV20-1 and TRBJ2-5; 10 nucleotides line up with TRBD2. The J call is uncertain, as TRBJ2-7 better fits the DNA end. Sequenced input: blood. The chain's CDR3 is CSANPGTSDSYEQYF. CDR3 sequence (DNA): TGCAGTGCTAACCCCGGGACTAGCGACTCCTACGAGCAGTACTTC.